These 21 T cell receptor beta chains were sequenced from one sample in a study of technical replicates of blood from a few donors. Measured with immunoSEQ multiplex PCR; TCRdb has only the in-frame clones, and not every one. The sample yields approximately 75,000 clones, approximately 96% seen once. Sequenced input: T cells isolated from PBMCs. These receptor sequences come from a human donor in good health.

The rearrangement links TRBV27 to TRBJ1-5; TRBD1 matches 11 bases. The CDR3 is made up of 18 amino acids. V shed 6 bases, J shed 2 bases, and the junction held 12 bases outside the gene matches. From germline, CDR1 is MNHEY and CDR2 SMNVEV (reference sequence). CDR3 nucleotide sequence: TGTGCCAGCAGCCCAGTCGGGACAGGGGGGTTGGGCAATCAGCCCCAGCATTTT. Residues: CASSPVGTGGLGNQPQHF.

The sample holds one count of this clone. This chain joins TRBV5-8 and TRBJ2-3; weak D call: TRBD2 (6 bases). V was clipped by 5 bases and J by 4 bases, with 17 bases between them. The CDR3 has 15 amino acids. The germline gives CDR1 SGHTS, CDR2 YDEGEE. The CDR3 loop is CASRKRGTQSDTQYF. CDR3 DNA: TGTGCCAGCAGGAAACGCGGGACGCAATCAGATACGCAGTATTTT.

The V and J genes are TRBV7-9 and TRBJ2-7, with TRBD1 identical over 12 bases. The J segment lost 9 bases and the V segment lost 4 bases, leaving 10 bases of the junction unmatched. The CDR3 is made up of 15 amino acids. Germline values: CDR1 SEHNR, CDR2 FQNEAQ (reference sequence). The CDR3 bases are TGTGCCAGCAGCTACCCGGGACAGGGGGCGCTGGGGCAGTACTTC. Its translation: CASSYPGQGALGQYF.

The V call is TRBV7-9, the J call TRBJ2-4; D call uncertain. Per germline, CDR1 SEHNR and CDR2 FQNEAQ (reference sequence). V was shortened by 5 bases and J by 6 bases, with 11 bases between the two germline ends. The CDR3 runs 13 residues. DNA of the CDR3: TGTGCCAGCAGCCCTCCAAACAGAAACATTCAGTACTTC. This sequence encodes CASSPPNRNIQYF.

The CDR3 nucleotides are TGTGCCAGCAGCGGAGGGACACGGACAGGGGGAGAGACCCAGTACTTC. Its translation: CASSGGTRTGGETQYF. The genes are TRBV5-6 and TRBJ2-5, with 10 bases that match TRBD1. The length of the CDR3 is 16 residues. The germline V gene encodes CDR1 SGHDT and CDR2 YYEEEE. The V segment lost 4 bases and the J segment 4 bases; nucleotides outside the gene matches: 10.

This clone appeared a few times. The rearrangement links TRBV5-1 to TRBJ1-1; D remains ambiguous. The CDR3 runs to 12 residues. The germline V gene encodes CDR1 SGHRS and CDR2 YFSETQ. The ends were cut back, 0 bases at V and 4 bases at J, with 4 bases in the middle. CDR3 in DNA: TGCGCCAGCAGCTTGGACAGCACTGAAGCTTTCTTT. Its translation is CASSLDSTEAFF.

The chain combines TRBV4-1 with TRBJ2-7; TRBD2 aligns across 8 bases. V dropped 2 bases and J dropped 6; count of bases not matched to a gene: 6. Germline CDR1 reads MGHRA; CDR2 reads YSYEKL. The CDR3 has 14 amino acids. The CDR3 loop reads CASSQPGGNREQYF. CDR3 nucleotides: TGCGCCAGCAGCCAACCGGGAGGGAACCGCGAGCAGTACTTC.

The CDR3 is CASAMDSPYEQYF. The CDR3 coding sequence is TGTGCCAGCGCCATGGACAGCCCCTACGAGCAGTACTTC. The chain combines TRBV6-1 with TRBJ2-7; possible D gene TRBD1, 6 bases. CDR1 and CDR2 from the germline V gene are MNHNS and SASEGT. CDR3 length: 13 residues. V was shortened by 8 bases and J by 2 bases, with 13 bases between the two germline ends.

The CDR3 sequence: CASSQGPDRGSYNEQFF. The CDR3 nucleotides are TGTGCCAGCAGCCAAGGACCGGACAGGGGGTCCTACAATGAGCAGTTCTTC. The chain has TRBV14 and TRBJ2-1; 10 bases match TRBD1. The CDR3 runs 17 residues. V lost 1 base, J lost 1 base, and 4 bases stayed unmatched. Per the germline V gene, CDR1 is SGHDN and CDR2 is FVKESK.

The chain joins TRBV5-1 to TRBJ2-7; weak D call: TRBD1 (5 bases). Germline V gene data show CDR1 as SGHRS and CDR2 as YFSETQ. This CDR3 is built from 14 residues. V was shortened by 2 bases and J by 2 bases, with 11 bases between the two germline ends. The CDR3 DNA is TGCGCCAGCAGCTTACCGACAGTTACCTACGAGCAGTACTTC. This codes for CASSLPTVTYEQYF.

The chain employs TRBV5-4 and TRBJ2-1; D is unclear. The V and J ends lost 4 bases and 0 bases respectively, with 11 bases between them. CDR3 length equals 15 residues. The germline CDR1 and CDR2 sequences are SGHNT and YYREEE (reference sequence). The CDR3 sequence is CASSHTFDSYNEQFF. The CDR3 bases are TGTGCCAGCAGCCATACATTTGACTCCTACAATGAGCAGTTCTTC.

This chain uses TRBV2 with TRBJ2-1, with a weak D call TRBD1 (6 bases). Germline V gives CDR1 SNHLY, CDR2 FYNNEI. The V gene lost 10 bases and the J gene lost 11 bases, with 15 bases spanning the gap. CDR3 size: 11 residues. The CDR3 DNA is TGTGCCACAGGGGACGGCGGGCAGCAGTTCTTC. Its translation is CATGDGGQQFF.

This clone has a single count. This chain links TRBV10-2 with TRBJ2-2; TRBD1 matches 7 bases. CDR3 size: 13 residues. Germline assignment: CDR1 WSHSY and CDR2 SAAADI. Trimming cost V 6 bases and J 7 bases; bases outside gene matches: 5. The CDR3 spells CASRDQGDGELFF. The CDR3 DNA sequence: TGCGCCAGCAGGGACCAGGGGGACGGGGAGCTGTTTTTT.

Written as DNA, the CDR3 is TGTGCCAGCAGCTTAGATCTATTGGGCCGAAGGTTGAACACTGAAGCTTTCTTT. Amino acid sequence: CASSLDLLGRRLNTEAFF. The chain employs TRBV11-3 and TRBJ1-1; unclear D gene. V dropped 0 bases and J dropped 0 bases, with 17 bases sitting between them. This CDR3 comprises 18 residues. From germline, CDR1 is SGHNT and CDR2 YENEEA.

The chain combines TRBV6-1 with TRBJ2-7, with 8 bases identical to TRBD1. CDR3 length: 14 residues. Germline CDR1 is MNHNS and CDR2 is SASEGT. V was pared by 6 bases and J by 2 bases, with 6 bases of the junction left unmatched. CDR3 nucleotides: TGTGCCAGCAGCCCACAGGGGGACACCTACGAGCAGTACTTC. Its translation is CASSPQGDTYEQYF.

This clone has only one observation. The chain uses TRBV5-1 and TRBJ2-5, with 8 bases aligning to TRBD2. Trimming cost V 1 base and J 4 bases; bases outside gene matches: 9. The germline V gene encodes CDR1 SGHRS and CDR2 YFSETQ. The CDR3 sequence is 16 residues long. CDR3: CASSLQTAGVGETQYF. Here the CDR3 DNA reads TGCGCCAGCAGCTTGCAAACAGCGGGGGTAGGAGAGACCCAGTACTTC.

The CDR3 nucleotides read TGTGCCAGCAGTGTCGGCGGGACCCAGCATTTT. Translation gives CASSVGGTQHF. The genes are TRBV2 and TRBJ1-5; D gene unclear. The length of the CDR3 is 11 residues. V gave up 4 bases and J gave up 11 bases, with 9 bases separating them. Germline CDR1 reads SNHLY; CDR2 reads FYNNEI.

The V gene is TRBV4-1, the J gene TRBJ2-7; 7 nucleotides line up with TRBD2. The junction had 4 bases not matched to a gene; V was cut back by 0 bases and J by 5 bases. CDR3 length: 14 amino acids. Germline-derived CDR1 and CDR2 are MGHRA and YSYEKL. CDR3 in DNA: TGCGCCAGCAGCCAAGACGGGGGGTTCAACGAGCAGTACTTC. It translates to CASSQDGGFNEQYF.

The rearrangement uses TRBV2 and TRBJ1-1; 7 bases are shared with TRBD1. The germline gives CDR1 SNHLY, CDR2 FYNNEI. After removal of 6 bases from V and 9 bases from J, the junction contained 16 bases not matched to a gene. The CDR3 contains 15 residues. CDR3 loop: CASRKDNRGQVKAFF. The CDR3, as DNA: TGTGCCAGCAGAAAGGACAACAGGGGCCAAGTGAAAGCTTTCTTT.

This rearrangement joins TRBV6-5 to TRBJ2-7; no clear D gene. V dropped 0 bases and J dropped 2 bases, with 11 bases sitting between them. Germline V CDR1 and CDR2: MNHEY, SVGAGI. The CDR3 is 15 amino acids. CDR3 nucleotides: TGTGCCAGCAGTTACTCGATATCAGGTACCTACGAGCAGTACTTC. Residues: CASSYSISGTYEQYF.

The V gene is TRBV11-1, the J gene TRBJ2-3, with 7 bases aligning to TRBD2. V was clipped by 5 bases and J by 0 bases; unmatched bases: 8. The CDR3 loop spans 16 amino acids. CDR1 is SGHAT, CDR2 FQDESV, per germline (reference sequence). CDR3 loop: CASSPFGGGSTDTQYF. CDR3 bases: TGTGCCAGCAGCCCATTTGGGGGGGGGAGCACAGATACGCAGTATTTT.